What follows describes a single T cell receptor (beta chain). Which antigen it targets is not known. No base-level quality is on record; no much larger clone is a single base apart. These data are taken from a study of blood T cells in healthy people across ages (dated by TCRdb to the mid-2010s). About the investigation overall: In model experiments, template switching captured roughly one uniquely barcoded TCR beta cDNA molecule for every two T cells. Using deep sequencing normalized with unique cDNA molecular identifiers, the study measured how TCR beta repertoire diversity changes with age. The donors were divided into four age groups: young (average 16 years), middle-aged (under 40), aged (under 70) and long-lived (about 79). To avoid experimental bias, donors of different ages were randomly spread across the sequencing lanes. The study analyzed two additional independent replicas of 1 million unique cDNA reads from the same blood draw for two donors, one aged 18 to 29 and one aged 80 or older. What the study reported, not specific to this receptor: Bulk unsorted PBMC profiling prevented conclusive comparison of naive and antigen-experienced compartments. Estimates of total diversity from one million sequenced T cells were regarded as lower bounds and underestimates. Because donor CMV infection status was unknown, age-related changes in expanded clonotypes were potentially confounded. Observed TCR beta diversity correlated strongly with the percentage of naive T cells measured by flow cytometry. Compared with the aged group, the long-lived group had more naive CD4+ T cells, fewer expanded clones and increased TCR diversity, a pattern suggesting age selection. Observed TCR beta diversity per million T cells fell roughly linearly with age, and a significant reduction was already apparent by age around 40.

The roughly 39 donors, aged 6 to 90 years, were systemically healthy Caucasian individuals from Russia. Each donor gave ten milliliters of peripheral blood, drawn into EDTA-treated Vacutainer tubes. Ficoll-Paque density-gradient centrifugation was used to isolate PBMCs, with at least 7 million per sample. Total RNA was extracted from PBMCs with Trizol reagent, with at least 5 micrograms obtained per sample. Naive CD45RAhigh/CD27high T cell percentages were measured by flow cytometry on a PBMC aliquot from every donor. The CDR3 measures 16 amino acids from cysteine to phenylalanine. The entry retains the CDR3 DNA only, 48 bases that are in frame from base 1. Libraries were constructed by 5' RACE. Sequencing used an Illumina HiSeq 2500. A second roughly 6 to 12 cycle PCR used a sample-barcoded 5' primer and a J-beta primer mix. Each TCR beta cDNA molecule received a unique molecular identifier from a template-switch 5' adaptor carrying 12 random nucleotides. Each sample yielded at least 2.5 million CDR3-containing paired-end reads. First-strand cDNA synthesis was performed from all RNA using the Mint cDNA synthesis kit, with priming by a TRBC-specific oligonucleotide. All cDNA was treated with uracil-DNA glycosylase and then went through a first 18-cycle PCR with the universal primers M1SS and BC2_uni_R. The authors' pipeline ran thus. Each sample was normalized by randomly selecting 1 million high-quality reads, each carrying a distinct molecular identifier. Instead of being binned into consensus sequences, reads that shared molecular identifiers were thrown out. CDR3 identification, clonotype clustering and error correction used MiTCR with a Q25 quality threshold and the strictest error-elimination algorithm. Lower-bound total TCR beta diversity was estimated with a nonparametric unseen species model using Euler transformation. In-frame beta chains were kept once TCRdb had trimmed the public reads at Q25 with fastp and called clones with MiXCR. Rows are combined by CDR3 protein, so each entry shows the most common genes and DNA. The V and J calls reflect TCRdb's pipeline rather than the authors' work. The sample table contains about 1.4 million distinct CDR3 sequences; only one count was recorded for around 59% of them. Of the sample, about 6.3% is held by the ten largest clones.

Recombination joined TRBV12-3 or TRBV12-4 with TRBJ2-7; 12 central bases correspond to TRBD2. Gene TRBJ2-5 matches the end of the DNA better, so the J call may be wrong. This clonotype was sampled from a man between 18 and 35 years old in good health. The sequenced sample was blood. The nucleotides read TGTGCCAGCAGTTCCCGACTAGCGGGAGTCGAAGAGACCCAGTACTTC. Its protein is CASSSRLAGVEETQYF.